These 5 T cell receptor beta chains were sequenced from one sample in a study of T cell responses to AZD1222 COVID-19 vaccine. Produced via immunoSEQ multiplex PCR; TCRdb's table is partial and in-frame only. Among some 150,000 clones, about 90% were seen once, and the ten largest hold roughly 2.9%. The specimen comprised peripheral blood, sampled on day 0 of MenACWY control vaccination. These TCRs come from an adult in good health.

This chain uses TRBV20-1 with TRBJ1-4; the D is unclear. The V and J ends lost 7 bases and 8 bases respectively, with 11 bases between them. Germline V CDR1 and CDR2: DFQATT, SNEGSKA (reference sequence). The CDR3 runs to 11 residues. The CDR3 nucleotides are TGCAGTGTACCGAGTCGGGAAAAACTGTTTTTT. Translation gives CSVPSREKLFF.

In its sample, this clone was seen once. The CDR3 sequence: CASSNGTGLNTEAFF. The CDR3 nucleotides read TGTGCCAGCTCTAACGGGACAGGGCTGAACACTGAAGCTTTCTTT. The V call is TRBV18, the J call TRBJ1-1; 9 bases map to TRBD1. CDR3 length equals 15 residues. Losses at the gene ends were 6 bases for V and 0 bases for J; bases not matched to a gene: 5. Germline V CDR1 and CDR2: KGHSH, LQKENI.

A single count supports this clone. The chain is built from TRBV6-5 and TRBJ2-1, with D possibly matching TRBD2 (7 bases). Germline-derived CDR1 and CDR2 are MNHEY and SVGAGI. This CDR3 spans 15 amino acids. V gave up 6 bases and J gave up 0 bases, with 12 bases separating them. This CDR3 reads CASSSRGASYNEQFF. The CDR3 DNA is TGTGCCAGCAGCTCCCGGGGGGCCTCCTACAATGAGCAGTTCTTC.

The chain has TRBV12-3 or TRBV12-4 and TRBJ2-5, with 7 bases that match TRBD2. V shed 3 bases and J 5 bases; nucleotides not matched to a gene: 3. This CDR3 is 13 amino acids long. This chain's CDR3 is CASSFTSAETQYF. DNA for the CDR3: TGTGCCAGCAGTTTCACTAGCGCTGAGACCCAGTACTTC.

This chain connects TRBV19 to TRBJ2-1; D is ambiguous. V was clipped by 5 bases and J by 3 bases, with 14 bases between them. This CDR3 has 15 residues. Per the germline V gene, CDR1 is LNHDA and CDR2 is SQIVND (reference sequence). DNA for the CDR3: TGTGCCAGTAGTTCAGGTTCCGCCAGCTACAATGAGCAGTTCTTC. Its protein is CASSSGSASYNEQFF.